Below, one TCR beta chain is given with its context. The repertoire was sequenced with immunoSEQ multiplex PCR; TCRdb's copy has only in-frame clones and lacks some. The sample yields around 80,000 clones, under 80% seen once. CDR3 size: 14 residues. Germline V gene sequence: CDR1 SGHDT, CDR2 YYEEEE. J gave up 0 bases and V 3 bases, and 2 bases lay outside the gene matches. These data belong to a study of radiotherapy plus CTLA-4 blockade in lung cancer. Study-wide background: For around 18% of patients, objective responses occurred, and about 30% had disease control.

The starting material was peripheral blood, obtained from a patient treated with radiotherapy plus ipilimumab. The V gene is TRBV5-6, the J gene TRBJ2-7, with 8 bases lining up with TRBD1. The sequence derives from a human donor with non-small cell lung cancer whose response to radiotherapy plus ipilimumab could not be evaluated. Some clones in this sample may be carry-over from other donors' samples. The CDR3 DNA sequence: TGTGCCAGCAGCTGGGACAGGAGCTCCTACGAGCAGTACTTC. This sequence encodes CASSWDRSSYEQYF.